The sequence of this T cell receptor (beta chain) was determined in a study of T cells after yellow fever vaccination. General study points: It was the secondary response that reached its peak faster, day 5 versus 15, but it was weaker. The bulk population could contribute abundant contaminating clonotypes to FACS-sorted repertoires. The CD4 and CD8 compartments had a small share of their clonotypes in common.

TCRdb reprocessed the 5' RACE reads with MiXCR, giving one entry per CDR3 protein. The sample contains 500,000 to 650,000 distinct CDR3 sequences, roughly 12% of which appear only once. Comments on this clonotype: The antigen remains undetermined.

There are 14 residues in the CDR3. Germline V lookup: CDR1 MNHEY, CDR2 SMNVEV (reference sequence). The germline V and J ends were trimmed by 4 bases and 6 bases, with 13 bases remaining between them. This rearrangement joins TRBV27 to TRBJ1-5; weak D call: TRBD1 (5 bases). This sequence was found in a man aged 25-45 years who received the YFV17D yellow fever vaccine. Sequences were derived from PBMCs, sampled on the day of the yellow fever booster vaccination. The CDR3 is CASSSRAGLQPQHF. DNA for the CDR3: TGTGCCAGCAGTTCCCGCGCAGGGCTTCAGCCCCAGCATTTT.